Below are 32 T cell receptor beta chains sequenced from a single sample in a study of blood T cell repertoires in COVID-19. Assay used: immunoSEQ multiplex PCR; TCRdb lists only in-frame clones, some missing. This sample yields more than 150,000 clones, of which about 87% are seen a single time; approximately 2.7% belongs to the top ten. Sequencing was performed on peripheral blood. Source of these receptors: a man aged 35-49 years with active or convalescent COVID-19.

This clone was detected only once. The rearrangement joins TRBV28 to TRBJ1-4, with 10 positions matching TRBD1. The CDR3 length is 16 residues. The V gene's germline CDR1 is MDHEN and CDR2 SYDVKM. J gave up 2 bases and V 4 bases, and 4 bases lay outside the gene matches. CDR3 amino acids: CASSSDRGRTNEKLFF. Here the CDR3 DNA reads TGTGCCAGCAGTTCCGACAGGGGGCGGACTAATGAAAAACTGTTTTTT.

V and J are TRBV3-1 (or the pseudogene TRBV3-2) and TRBJ2-3; 8 bases fit TRBD1. Germline CDR1 reads LGHDT; CDR2 reads YNNKEL (reference sequence). The length of the CDR3 is 15 residues. The V segment lost 4 bases and the J segment 5 bases; nucleotides outside the gene matches: 8. CDR3 nucleotide sequence: TGTGCCAGCAGCCGCCGGACAGGGATAGGAGATACGCAGTATTTT. Protein sequence: CASSRRTGIGDTQYF.

V usage is TRBV21-1 and J usage is TRBJ1-5; the table's TRBD1 call for D was not verified on the DNA. TRBV21-1 is a pseudogene. This CDR3 is built from 16 residues. CDR3 nucleotide sequence: TGTGCCAGCAGCCACAAGACAGGGGGCTTGGGGCAGCCCCAGCATTTT. Protein sequence: CASSHKTGGLGQPQHF.

This rearrangement joins TRBV7-9 to TRBJ2-2; TRBD2 agrees at 11 bases. Germline assignment: CDR1 SEHNR and CDR2 FQNEAQ (reference sequence). V was clipped by 5 bases and J by 3 bases; unmatched bases: 14. The CDR3 is made up of 19 amino acids. CDR3 sequence (DNA): TGTGCCAGCAGCCCCGGGACTAGCGGTAGATTAGGGGACACCGGGGAGCTGTTTTTT. It translates to CASSPGTSGRLGDTGELFF.

V is TRBV28 and J is TRBJ2-3; 9 positions match TRBD2. Trimming cost V 2 bases and J 2 bases; bases outside gene matches: 8. Per germline, CDR1 MDHEN and CDR2 SYDVKM. The CDR3 extends over 17 amino acids. The CDR3, as DNA: TGTGCCAGCAGTTTACCCCTCGGCGGGGGGGCCACAGATACGCAGTATTTT. It translates to CASSLPLGGGATDTQYF.

In its sample, this clone was seen a few times. The rearrangement uses TRBV7-2 and TRBJ1-5; D is possibly TRBD1 (5 bases). CDR1 and CDR2 (germline): SGHTA, FQGNSA. Trimming removed 5 bases at V and 8 bases at J, with 22 bases between. The CDR3 spans 16 residues. CDR3 residues: CASSREGYRGGEPQHF. The CDR3 bases are TGTGCCAGCAGCCGGGAGGGGTATAGGGGAGGAGAGCCCCAGCATTTT.

The chain uses TRBV18 and TRBJ1-4; D might be TRBD1 (5 bases). The V gene's germline CDR1 is KGHSH and CDR2 LQKENI. This CDR3 spans 15 amino acids. V gave up 1 base and J gave up 5 bases, with 11 bases separating them. The CDR3 loop reads CASSPLPGFNEKLFF. CDR3 coding DNA: TGTGCCAGCTCACCACTCCCAGGGTTCAATGAAAAACTGTTTTTT.

This clone has only one observation. The chain couples TRBV4-2 to TRBJ2-2; 10 bases map to TRBD2. Germline V gene data show CDR1 as LGHNA and CDR2 as YNFKEQ. J was trimmed by 3 bases and V by 0 bases; bases with no gene match: 7. CDR3 length: 18 residues. The CDR3 spells CASSQDGSGGTYTGELFF. CDR3 DNA: TGTGCCAGCAGCCAAGACGGTAGCGGGGGGACATACACCGGGGAGCTGTTTTTT.

A remark on this clone: The sample carries other DNA sequences with the same CDR3. The chain is built from TRBV18 and TRBJ1-1; 7 bases agree with TRBD1. Per germline, CDR1 KGHSH and CDR2 LQKENI. The V segment lost 3 bases and the J segment 0 bases; nucleotides outside the gene matches: 1. This CDR3 region has 14 residues. DNA of the CDR3: TGTGCCAGCTCACCGGGACAGTTGAACACTGAAGCTTTCTTT. As protein: CASSPGQLNTEAFF. The full variable domain, its missing parts supplied by reference TRBV18 and TRBJ1-1, is NAGVMQNPRHLVRRRGQEARLRCSPMKGHSHVYWYRQLPEEGLKFMVYLQKENIIDESGMPKERFSAEFPKEGPSILRIQQVVRGDSAAYFCASSPGQLNTEAFFGQGTRLTVV.

This chain uses TRBV11-3 with TRBJ2-2, with 8 bases identical to TRBD1. Germline CDR1 and CDR2: SGHNT and YENEEA. The CDR3 has 18 amino acids. J lost 3 bases, V lost 5 bases, and 14 bases had no gene match. The CDR3 DNA reads as TGTGCCAGCAGCGCGGGACAGGTCATGCGCGCAGACACCGGGGAGCTGTTTTTT. Translated: CASSAGQVMRADTGELFF.

The rearrangement uses TRBV5-4 and TRBJ1-2; D gene unclear. Trimming stripped 0 bases from V and 1 base from J, with 4 bases between. Germline CDR1 SGHNT, CDR2 YYREEE (reference sequence). The CDR3 is 13 residues long. The CDR3 DNA sequence: TGTGCCAGCAGCTTGGCGGTTAACTATGGCTACACCTTC. This gives the protein CASSLAVNYGYTF.

This clone came up a few times. V and J are TRBV20-1 and TRBJ1-1; D remains ambiguous. Germline V gives CDR1 DFQATT, CDR2 SNEGSKA (reference sequence). CDR3 length: 13 amino acids. Between the trimmed V and J ends, which lost 3 bases and 2 bases, there was a span of 10 bases. This CDR3 reads CSASGQTNTEAFF. CDR3 nucleotide sequence: TGCAGTGCTAGTGGGCAGACAAACACTGAAGCTTTCTTT.

The J gene is TRBJ2-1, the V gene TRBV3-1 (or the pseudogene TRBV3-2); 9 nucleotides agree with TRBD2. V lost 3 bases, J lost 6 bases, and 9 bases stayed unmatched. CDR3 length equals 16 residues. Germline loops: CDR1 LGHDT, CDR2 YNNKEL (reference sequence). CDR3 loop: CASSHRGGAWRNEQFF. In DNA form, the CDR3 reads TGTGCCAGCAGCCATCGCGGGGGGGCTTGGCGCAATGAGCAGTTCTTC.

Comments on this clone: This sample also contains other DNA sequences that code for the same CDR3. This chain uses TRBV6-5 with TRBJ1-1; 9 bases map to TRBD1. J was trimmed by 4 bases and V by 4 bases; bases with no gene match: 1. This CDR3 has 13 amino acids. In germline, CDR1 is MNHEY, CDR2 SVGAGI. The CDR3 region is CASSLTGGTEAFF. The CDR3 DNA reads as TGTGCCAGCAGTTTGACAGGGGGCACTGAAGCTTTCTTT.

The chain recombines TRBV5-1 with TRBJ2-3, with 9 bases identical to TRBD1. The CDR3 runs to 15 residues. V lost 1 base, J lost 3 bases, and 3 bases stayed unmatched. The V gene's germline CDR1 is SGHRS and CDR2 YFSETQ. CDR3 DNA: TGCGCCAGCAGCTTGACAGGGGGCTATACAGATACGCAGTATTTT. Translating it yields CASSLTGGYTDTQYF.

This rearrangement joins TRBV28 to TRBJ1-5; D not resolved. The CDR3 covers 17 residues. Trimming cost V 2 bases and J 0 bases, with 14 bases left between them. Germline loops: CDR1 MDHEN, CDR2 SYDVKM. The CDR3 DNA reads TGTGCCAGCAGTTTACGGGGTAGGATGAATAGCAATCAGCCCCAGCATTTT. Amino acids: CASSLRGRMNSNQPQHF.

The chain employs TRBV11-2 and TRBJ1-1; 9 bases fit TRBD1. The CDR3 covers 13 residues. Germline loops: CDR1 SGHAT, CDR2 FQNNGV. The V and J ends lost 3 bases and 4 bases, in that order; junction bases with no gene match: 0. The CDR3 DNA is TGTGCCAGCAGCTTGACAGGGGGCACTGAAGCTTTCTTT. Translating gives CASSLTGGTEAFF.

V gene TRBV30 combines with J gene TRBJ2-2, with D possibly matching TRBD1 (6 bases). The CDR3 totals 13 residues. Germline lookup yields CDR1 GTSNPN and CDR2 SVGIG (reference sequence). Between the trimmed V and J ends, which lost 3 bases and 2 bases, there was a span of 7 bases. CDR3 nucleotide sequence: TGTGCCTGGAGACAGGGTAACACCGGGGAGCTGTTTTTT. It encodes CAWRQGNTGELFF.

In its sample, this clone was seen a few times. The V gene is TRBV10-3, the J gene TRBJ2-7, with 10 bases aligning to TRBD2. In germline, CDR1 is ENHRY, CDR2 SYGVKD. The CDR3 is 16 residues long. J was trimmed by 2 bases and V by 6 bases; bases with no gene match: 10. The CDR3 nucleotides read TGTGCCATCAGCTCCGCCCAACTAGCGGGGACCTACGAGCAGTACTTC. Its protein product is CAISSAQLAGTYEQYF.

This chain joins TRBV6-5 and TRBJ1-4; TRBD1 might be the D (5 bases). There are 13 residues in the CDR3. Germline CDR1 and CDR2: MNHEY and SVGAGI. Between the trimmed V and J ends, which lost 8 bases and 1 base, there was a span of 8 bases. The CDR3 protein is CASLRGTNEKLFF. CDR3 sequence (DNA): TGTGCCAGCTTAAGGGGAACTAATGAAAAACTGTTTTTT.

The chain's CDR3 is CASRLSGGAYNEQFF. DNA for the CDR3: TGTGCCAGTAGGCTTAGCGGGGGGGCCTACAATGAGCAGTTCTTC. The chain links TRBV19 to TRBJ2-1, with TRBD2 matching 11 bases. This CDR3 region has 15 residues. With 6 bases clipped from V and 2 bases from J, the junction kept 3 bases outside the gene matches. The germline V gene encodes CDR1 LNHDA and CDR2 SQIVND (reference sequence).

The chain couples TRBV10-1 to TRBJ2-2; perhaps TRBD1 as D (7 bases). V gave up 6 bases and J gave up 6 bases, with 14 bases separating them. Per germline, CDR1 WNHNN and CDR2 SYGVQD (reference sequence). The CDR3 is made up of 14 amino acids. The CDR3 protein is CASSPGGSSGELFF. The CDR3 coding sequence is TGCGCCAGCAGCCCAGGGGGGTCCTCCGGGGAGCTGTTTTTT.

V gene TRBV19 combines with J gene TRBJ1-6, with D hard to call. The length of the CDR3 is 15 residues. Germline V gives CDR1 LNHDA, CDR2 SQIVND (reference sequence). The ends were cut back, 6 bases at V and 10 bases at J, with 19 bases in the middle. DNA of the CDR3: TGTGCCAGTAGCACCAAACGGAGGAGGGAATCACCCCTCCACTTT. It encodes CASSTKRRRESPLHF.

The CDR3 is CASTGGDSNYGYTF. The CDR3 coding sequence is TGTGCCAGCACGGGAGGGGACTCAAACTATGGCTACACCTTC. The chain couples TRBV6-5 to TRBJ1-2, with D tentatively TRBD1 (5 bases). This CDR3 is 14 amino acids long. Germline CDR1 and CDR2: MNHEY and SVGAGI. Trimming took 7 bases from V and 2 from J, leaving 14 bases between them.

The chain joins TRBV5-1 to TRBJ2-1; 10 bases map to TRBD2. This CDR3 region has 16 residues. The J segment lost 5 bases and the V segment lost 2 bases, leaving 7 bases of the junction unmatched. Germline CDR1 reads SGHRS; CDR2 reads YFSETQ. In nucleotides, the CDR3 is TGCGCCAGCAGCTTAGCGGGGGGGCGAGACCACAATGAGCAGTTCTTC. Residues: CASSLAGGRDHNEQFF. Filled out from reference TRBV5-1 and TRBJ2-1, the complete variable domain reads KAGVTQTPRYLIKTRGQQVTLSCSPISGHRSVSWYQQTPGQGLQFLFEYFSETQRNKGNFPGRFSGRQFSNSRSEMNVSTLELGDSALYLCASSLAGGRDHNEQFFGPGTRLTVL.

V is TRBV19 and J is TRBJ1-2; TRBD1 is a possible D gene (6 bases). Germline lookup yields CDR1 LNHDA and CDR2 SQIVND (reference sequence). Trimming left V 0 bases short and J 8 bases short, with 13 bases between. The CDR3 is made up of 14 amino acids. The CDR3 DNA sequence: TGTGCCAGTAGTATAGAAATGCGGGGGACAGGCTACACCTTC. This gives the protein CASSIEMRGTGYTF.

The chain joins TRBV11-2 to TRBJ1-1, with a weak D call TRBD1 (6 bases). CDR3 length: 17 residues. The germline CDR1 and CDR2 sequences are SGHAT and FQNNGV. Trimming shortened V by 6 bases and J by 0 bases, and 20 bases separated the two germline ends. The CDR3 bases are TGTGCCAGCAGTGACCCTGGGGGGGCCACCCTGAACACTGAAGCTTTCTTT. This gives the protein CASSDPGGATLNTEAFF.

The chain carries TRBV4-3 and TRBJ1-2; 10 nucleotides match TRBD1. The CDR3 has 17 amino acids. Germline values: CDR1 LGHNA, CDR2 YSLEER. The V segment lost 1 base and the J segment 2 bases; nucleotides outside the gene matches: 7. Here the CDR3 DNA reads TGCGCCAGCAGCCAAGCTTTCCGGGACAGGGGAAACTATGGCTACACCTTC. Protein: CASSQAFRDRGNYGYTF.

CDR3 nucleotide sequence: TGTGCCAGCAGGGTTACAGGGGGTAGGACTGAAGCTTTCTTT. This sequence encodes CASRVTGGRTEAFF. The genes are TRBV28 and TRBJ1-1; 8 nucleotides align to TRBD1. V lost 6 bases to trimming and J lost 5 bases; unmatched junction nucleotides: 8. The CDR3 runs 14 residues. CDR1 and CDR2 (germline): MDHEN, SYDVKM.

The V gene is TRBV5-1, the J gene TRBJ2-7; 11 bases align to TRBD2. Germline V lookup: CDR1 SGHRS, CDR2 YFSETQ. CDR3 length: 18 residues. The V segment lost 0 bases and the J segment 2 bases; nucleotides outside the gene matches: 10. The CDR3 nucleotides are TGCGCCAGCAGCTTGGGGATCCCGGGACTAGCGGATCCCTACGAGCAGTACTTC. This gives the protein CASSLGIPGLADPYEQYF.

The chain carries TRBV19 and TRBJ2-5; TRBD2 agrees at 12 bases. Looked up from germline, CDR1 is LNHDA and CDR2 is SQIVND (reference sequence). With V trimmed by 5 bases and J by 2 bases, 9 bases remained unmatched. The CDR3 sequence is 17 residues long. CDR3: CASSPTRLAGEQETQYF. In nucleotides, the CDR3 is TGTGCCAGTAGTCCCACGAGACTAGCGGGGGAACAAGAGACCCAGTACTTC.

This clone was seen only once. This chain joins TRBV13 and TRBJ1-1; D possibly corresponds to TRBD1 (6 bases). The ends were cut back, 5 bases at V and 7 bases at J, with 11 bases in the middle. CDR1 is PRHDT and CDR2 is FYEKMQ in the germline V gene (reference sequence). This CDR3 has 12 amino acids. CDR3 in DNA: TGTGCCAGCAGCCCTACAGGGCGTGAAGCTTTCTTT. Translating gives CASSPTGREAFF.